These 17 T cell receptor beta chains came from one sample sequenced in a study of T cell clonotyping in hematopoietic cell transplantation. Using immunoSEQ multiplex PCR, the repertoire was profiled, and TCRdb retains in-frame clones only, with some absent. The sample has some 9,900 clones, approximately 77% seen once; the top ten hold 8.5% to 9%. The sample was PBMCs, taken 30 days after allogeneic stem cell transplant. Receptor source: a female patient between 35 and 55 years old who had an allogeneic stem cell transplant from a related donor, so T cells may come from the graft donor. Some clones in this sample may be carry-over from other donors' samples.

This clone was counted a single time. The CDR3 DNA is TGTGCCATCACCTGGGGGGCCGGCGAGACCCAGTACTTC. Translation: CAITWGAGETQYF. V usage is TRBV10-3 and J usage is TRBJ2-5; D possibly matches TRBD1 or TRBD2 (6 bases each). Trimming took off 7 bases at V and 5 bases at J, with 14 bases between the two ends. CDR1 and CDR2 from the germline V gene are ENHRY and SYGVKD. The CDR3 is 13 amino acids.

The chain combines TRBV4-2 with TRBJ2-7, with 8 bases aligning to TRBD2. The germline V gene encodes CDR1 LGHNA and CDR2 YNFKEQ. Trimming cost V 4 bases and J 1 base; bases outside gene matches: 6. This CDR3 contains 15 residues. This chain's CDR3 is CASSLRAGESYEQYF. In DNA, the CDR3 is TGTGCCAGCAGCCTTCGAGCGGGAGAATCCTACGAGCAGTACTTC.

The gene calls are TRBV19 and TRBJ1-2, with TRBD1 as a possible D gene (6 bases). This CDR3 has 16 residues. The germline V gene encodes CDR1 LNHDA and CDR2 SQIVND (reference sequence). V was clipped by 4 bases and J by 0 bases, with 15 bases between them. CDR3 in amino acids: CASSTLTGLANYGYTF. CDR3 nucleotide sequence: TGTGCCAGTAGTACTCTGACAGGCCTAGCTAACTATGGCTACACCTTC. The whole variable domain, remainder taken from reference TRBV19 and TRBJ1-2, is DGGITQSPKYLFRKEGQNVTLSCEQNLNHDAMYWYRQDPGQGLRLIYYSQIVNDFQKGDIAEGYSVSREKKESFPLTVTSAQKNPTAFYLCASSTLTGLANYGYTFGSGTRLTVV.

This rearrangement joins TRBV19 to TRBJ2-1; TRBD2 is a possible D gene (6 bases). This CDR3 spans 15 amino acids. Deletions cut 6 bases from V and 3 bases from J, with 15 bases between. Germline CDR1 and CDR2: LNHDA and SQIVND (reference sequence). CDR3 bases: TGTGCCAGTAGCGAGGGACTCCAACTCTACAATGAGCAGTTCTTC. It specifies CASSEGLQLYNEQFF. The full variable domain, in which reference TRBV19 and TRBJ2-1 provide the parts outside the CDR3, is DGGITQSPKYLFRKEGQNVTLSCEQNLNHDAMYWYRQDPGQGLRLIYYSQIVNDFQKGDIAEGYSVSREKKESFPLTVTSAQKNPTAFYLCASSEGLQLYNEQFFGPGTRLTVL.

This clone was seen a single time. This chain connects TRBV6-5 to TRBJ1-3, with D tentatively TRBD1 (6 bases). Germline V gene lookup returns CDR1 MNHEY and CDR2 SVGAGI. V shed 5 bases and J shed 0 bases, with 11 bases lying between them. This CDR3 contains 15 residues. Here the CDR3 reads CASSIGQFSGNTIYF. The CDR3 bases are TGTGCCAGCAGTATTGGACAGTTCTCTGGAAACACCATATATTTT.

V and J are TRBV19 and TRBJ2-3; the D gene is possibly TRBD2 (6 bases). V was pared by 4 bases and J by 6 bases, with 14 bases between. Per the germline V gene, CDR1 is LNHDA and CDR2 is SQIVND (reference sequence). This CDR3 is built from 14 residues. The CDR3, as DNA: TGTGCCAGTAGTAATCTGCGGGAACGGGATACGCAGTATTTT. It encodes CASSNLRERDTQYF.

V gene TRBV29-1 combines with J gene TRBJ2-1; 8 bases agree with TRBD1. CDR3 length equals 14 residues. Germline assignment: CDR1 SQVTM and CDR2 ANQGSEA. The V segment lost 4 bases and the J segment 7 bases; nucleotides outside the gene matches: 9. In DNA, the CDR3 is TGCAGCGTTGGAGGCGGGACAGGAGCTAATGAGCAGTTCTTC. Its protein product is CSVGGGTGANEQFF.

The chain links TRBV5-6 to TRBJ2-1; TRBD2 agrees at 7 bases. CDR3 length: 14 residues. CDR1 and CDR2 from the germline V gene are SGHDT and YYEEEE. The V gene end was trimmed by 4 bases and the J gene end by 8 bases; junction bases not matched to a gene: 9. This chain's CDR3 is CASSRGLVSYEQFF. The CDR3 bases are TGTGCCAGCAGCCGAGGACTAGTTTCGTATGAGCAGTTCTTC.

The chain has TRBV6-5 and TRBJ1-5; 8 positions match TRBD1. Per the germline V gene, CDR1 is MNHEY and CDR2 is SVGAGI. The V and J ends lost 5 bases and 7 bases, in that order; junction bases with no gene match: 10. This CDR3 spans 15 amino acids. In DNA, the CDR3 is TGTGCCAGCAGTGCGTCAGGGGGCGCAGGGCAGCCCCAGCATTTT. Amino acids: CASSASGGAGQPQHF.

The chain uses TRBV29-1 and TRBJ1-5; unclear D gene. V was trimmed by 8 bases and J by 0 bases, leaving 26 bases between them. This CDR3 is built from 18 residues. Germline assignment: CDR1 SQVTM and CDR2 ANQGSEA. CDR3 sequence: CSPRIVRDTECSNQPQHF. CDR3 sequence (DNA): TGCAGCCCACGAATAGTGAGAGATACAGAATGTAGCAATCAGCCCCAGCATTTT.

V is TRBV7-7 and J is TRBJ2-7; D possibly corresponds to TRBD1 (5 bases). Germline values: CDR1 SSHAT, CDR2 FNYEAQ (reference sequence). The CDR3 is made up of 13 amino acids. V lost 5 bases, J lost 3 bases, and 11 bases lay in between. This CDR3 is CASSPSDSYEQYF. The CDR3 DNA reads TGTGCCAGCAGCCCCAGCGACAGCTACGAGCAGTACTTC. Full variable domain (missing parts from reference TRBV7-7 and TRBJ2-7): GAGVSQSPRYKVTKRGQDVTLRCDPISSHATLYWYQQALGQGPEFLTYFNYEAQPDKSGLPSDRFSAERPEGSISTLTIQRTEQRDSAMYRCASSPSDSYEQYFGPGTRLTVT.

A few counts support this clone. The chain joins TRBV19 to TRBJ2-5; unclear D gene. The CDR3 contains 11 residues. With 2 bases removed from V and 5 bases from J, the gap between germline ends came to 3 bases. Germline V lookup: CDR1 LNHDA, CDR2 SQIVND (reference sequence). CDR3 amino acids: CASSIRETQYF. The CDR3 DNA sequence: TGTGCCAGTAGTATAAGGGAGACCCAGTACTTC.

This chain connects TRBV9 to TRBJ2-2; D is ambiguous. CDR3 length: 15 residues. The germline V and J ends were trimmed by 0 bases and 0 bases, with 6 bases remaining between them. The germline V gene has CDR1 SGDLS and CDR2 YYNGEE. The DNA of the CDR3 is TGTGCCAGCAGCGTAGGGATTACGAACACCGGGGAGCTGTTTTTT. Translated: CASSVGITNTGELFF.

The chain has TRBV2 and TRBJ1-4; D remains ambiguous. V lost 8 bases, J lost 6 bases, and 10 bases lay in between. Germline lookup yields CDR1 SNHLY and CDR2 FYNNEI. The CDR3 runs 12 residues. The CDR3 spells CASHVTHEKLFF. The DNA of the CDR3 is TGTGCCAGCCATGTCACTCATGAAAAACTGTTTTTT.

This clone was seen a single time. The chain links TRBV5-1 to TRBJ2-5, with 12 bases lining up with TRBD2. J gave up 2 bases and V 4 bases, and 3 bases lay outside the gene matches. Germline CDR1 and CDR2: SGHRS and YFSETQ. The CDR3 is 15 amino acids. CDR3 DNA sequence: TGCGCCAGCAGCAGGGGGACTAGCGGGCAAGAGACCCAGTACTTC. Its translation is CASSRGTSGQETQYF.

This chain links TRBV9 with TRBJ2-3, with D perhaps TRBD1 or TRBD2 (5 bases each). From germline, CDR1 is SGDLS and CDR2 YYNGEE. This CDR3 has 17 residues. V was pared by 4 bases and J by 2 bases, with 20 bases between. CDR3 amino acids: CASSQPRGRDTTDTQYF. In DNA form, the CDR3 reads TGTGCCAGCAGCCAACCCCGGGGCAGAGATACCACAGATACGCAGTATTTT.

This sequence joins TRBV7-3 and TRBJ1-1; tentatively, D is TRBD1 (5 bases). The CDR3 has 13 amino acids. Germline V lookup: CDR1 SGHTA, CDR2 FQGTGA. Trimming left V 5 bases short and J 1 base short, with 8 bases between. The CDR3: CASSPGGNTEAFF. In DNA form, the CDR3 reads TGTGCCAGCAGCCCCGGGGGGAACACTGAAGCTTTCTTT.